Listed below are T cell receptor beta chains from one sample, sequenced in a study of human T cells and chemical hapten exposure. TCRdb fed the RACE reads into MiXCR, producing one record per CDR3 protein. The sample gives 140,000 or so distinct CDR3 sequences, about 11% of which show up once; 1.1% to 1.5% is in the top ten. Source: whole blood, taken in connection with sensitization to the hapten diphenylcyclopropenone (DPC). These receptors were obtained from a woman between 45 and 65 years old with alopecia areata. Some clones in this sample may be carry-over from other donors' samples. Each CDR3 is given with its conserved first and last residue. A D gene is named only where the DNA matches it firmly. The size field is filled for only some rows; it gives once, few, many or a size class.

d_gene	abundance	v_gene	j_gene	CDR3aa	CDR3nt
NA	NA	TRBV14	TRBJ2-7	CASSQHGSSYEQYF	TGTGCCAGCAGCCAACACGGGAGCTCCTACGAGCAGTACTTC
NA	many	TRBV29-1	TRBJ2-3	CSVDYPIGQDTQYF	TGCAGCGTTGATTACCCGATAGGGCAAGATACGCAGTATTTT
NA	many	TRBV5-5	TRBJ2-2	CASTPGANTGELFF	TGTGCCAGCACCCCGGGGGCGAACACCGGGGAGCTGTTTTTT
TRBD1	few	TRBV7-2	TRBJ1-6	CASSSEQGPSYNSPLHF	TGTGCCAGCAGCTCGGAACAGGGGCCCTCCTATAATTCACCCCTCCACTTT
TRBD1	NA	TRBV18	TRBJ1-6	CASSPPTGGFGSPLHF	TGTGCCAGCTCACCACCGACAGGGGGGTTCGGATCACCCCTCCACTTT
TRBD1	many	TRBV28	TRBJ1-2	CASRSGQGAEGYTF	TGTGCCAGCAGATCGGGACAGGGGGCGGAAGGCTACACCTTC
TRBD2	NA	TRBV13	TRBJ2-3	CASSSLLAGWSTDTQYF	TGTGCCAGCAGCTCCCTACTAGCGGGATGGAGCACAGATACGCAGTATTTT
TRBD2	many	TRBV27	TRBJ2-1	CASSSWSSGSSRGNEQFF	TGTGCCAGCAGTTCCTGGAGTAGCGGGAGTTCCCGGGGCAATGAGCAGTTCTTC
NA	few	TRBV12-3/TRBV12-4	TRBJ2-5	CASSRDSRREETQYF	TGTGCCAGCAGTCGGGACTCCAGGAGGGAGGAGACCCAGTACTTC
TRBD1	NA	TRBV7-2	TRBJ2-7	CASSLVQGVYEQYF	TGTGCCAGCAGCTTAGTACAGGGGGTCTACGAGCAGTACTTC
NA	few	TRBV7-9	TRBJ2-5	CASSPGTRDQETQYF	TGTGCCAGCAGCCCCGGGACACGCGACCAAGAGACCCAGTACTTC
NA	many	TRBV27	TRBJ1-2	CASSETRAGYGYTF	TGTGCCAGCAGTGAGACAAGGGCTGGCTATGGCTACACCTTC
TRBD1	many	TRBV6-2/TRBV6-3	TRBJ1-2	CASRPTGGAEYGYTF	TGTGCCAGCAGGCCTACAGGGGGCGCGGAATATGGCTACACCTTC
TRBD2	many	TRBV7-8	TRBJ2-6	CASAYPGLAVNSGANVLTF	TGTGCCAGCGCGTATCCCGGACTAGCGGTTAACTCTGGGGCCAACGTCCTGACTTTC
NA	many	TRBV5-1	TRBJ1-1	CASSQPGGGNAEAFF	TGCGCCAGCAGCCAGCCAGGTGGGGGGAACGCTGAAGCTTTCTTT
NA	few	TRBV12-3/TRBV12-4	TRBJ2-5	CASSTGTGETQYF	TGTGCCAGCAGTACAGGGACGGGGGAGACCCAGTACTTC
TRBD1	NA	TRBV27	TRBJ1-4	CASSYRGLREKLFF	TGTGCCAGCAGTTATAGGGGGCTAAGGGAAAAACTGTTTTTT
TRBD2	many	TRBV3-1	TRBJ2-1	CASSPRTSGGYNEQFF	TGTGCCAGCAGCCCCCGGACTAGCGGGGGGTACAATGAGCAGTTCTTC
TRBD1	many	TRBV11-1	TRBJ2-3	CASTPRVLQGRDTDTQYF	TGTGCCAGCACCCCAAGGGTGTTACAGGGGCGAGACACAGATACGCAGTATTTT
NA	NA	TRBV21-1	TRBJ2-1	CASSTRRTSGAGKVSYNEQFF	TGTGCCAGCAGCACCAGACGGACTAGCGGGGCCGGGAAGGTATCCTACAATGAGCAGTTCTTC
NA	NA	TRBV20-1	TRBJ1-5	CSTETGNNQPQHF	TGCAGTACTGAGACAGGTAACAATCAGCCCCAGCATTTT
TRBD2	many	TRBV4-1	TRBJ2-2	CASSPGLAAGELFF	TGCGCCAGCAGCCCCGGACTAGCCGCCGGGGAGCTGTTTTTT
TRBD2	NA	TRBV3-1	TRBJ2-3	CASSQIAGADTQYF	TGTGCCAGCAGCCAAATTGCGGGAGCCGATACGCAGTATTTT
NA	NA	TRBV10-3	TRBJ2-7	CAISEGERTNSYEQYF	TGTGCCATCAGTGAGGGGGAAAGGACGAACTCCTACGAGCAGTACTTC
NA	NA	TRBV5-4	TRBJ2-3	CASSPNQNTDTQYF	TGTGCCAGCAGCCCTAACCAGAACACAGATACGCAGTATTTT
NA	NA	TRBV5-1	TRBJ2-5	CASSLDTLAETQYF	TGCGCCAGCAGCTTGGACACCCTAGCGGAGACCCAGTACTTC
NA	NA	TRBV11-1	TRBJ2-1	CASSPSDPEGEQFF	TGTGCCAGCAGCCCTTCGGACCCCGAGGGTGAGCAGTTCTTC
NA	few	TRBV6-1	TRBJ2-3	CASSEARRGDTQYF	TGTGCCAGCAGTGAAGCGCGGCGGGGAGATACGCAGTATTTT
TRBD1	few	TRBV29-1	TRBJ2-7	CSAAETGGGEQYF	TGCAGCGCCGCCGAGACAGGGGGTGGCGAGCAGTACTTC
NA	few	TRBV7-6	TRBJ1-1	CASSLVSDAEAFF	TGTGCCAGCAGCTTAGTCAGTGACGCTGAAGCTTTCTTT
NA	few	TRBV2	TRBJ2-1	CASRGQGGVYNEQFF	TGTGCCAGCAGAGGACAGGGAGGGGTTTACAATGAGCAGTTCTTC
TRBD2	many	TRBV7-9	TRBJ2-1	CASSLWLAEDNEQFF	TGTGCCAGCAGCTTATGGCTAGCGGAGGACAATGAGCAGTTCTTC
TRBD1	NA	TRBV7-2	TRBJ2-7	CASSPRRTGEVREQYF	TGTGCCAGCAGCCCCCGAAGGACAGGGGAGGTTCGGGAGCAGTACTTC
NA	few	TRBV19	TRBJ1-5	CASSPRAAASHSNQPQHF	TGTGCCAGTAGCCCGAGGGCGGCAGCCAGTCATAGCAATCAGCCCCAGCATTTT
TRBD2	few	TRBV7-9	TRBJ2-7	CASSPPSGSPYEQYF	TGTGCCAGCAGCCCCCCCAGCGGGAGCCCCTACGAGCAGTACTTC
TRBD1	many	TRBV11-2	TRBJ2-7	CASSSDPTGTGVSYEQYF	TGTGCCAGCAGCTCCGACCCCACCGGGACAGGCGTCTCCTACGAGCAGTACTTC
NA	few	TRBV9	TRBJ2-3	CASSGLFSTDTQYF	TGTGCCAGCAGCGGACTATTCTCCACAGATACGCAGTATTTT
NA	NA	TRBV4-3	TRBJ2-2	CASSQDWAAGELFF	TGCGCCAGCAGCCAAGATTGGGCGGCCGGGGAGCTGTTTTTT
TRBD1	few	TRBV7-9	TRBJ2-7	CASSRQGIDEQYF	TGTGCCAGCAGTCGACAGGGGATCGACGAGCAGTACTTC
NA	NA	TRBV19	TRBJ2-5	CASTFSGRETQYF	TGTGCCAGTACCTTCTCCGGTCGAGAGACCCAGTACTTC
NA	few	TRBV28	TRBJ2-4	CASSSRTGRIKNIQYF	TGTGCCAGCAGTTCGCGAACAGGCCGAATCAAAAACATTCAGTACTTC
TRBD2	NA	TRBV12-5	TRBJ2-1	CASGSRAGGVVYEQFF	TGTGCTAGTGGTTCCCGTGCGGGAGGAGTGGTCTATGAGCAGTTCTTC
NA	NA	TRBV10-3	TRBJ2-7	CAISQVRVVEGYEQYF	TGTGCCATCAGTCAAGTAAGGGTAGTGGAGGGCTACGAGCAGTACTTC
NA	many	TRBV29-1	TRBJ2-7	CSAYGGHSYEQYF	TGCAGCGCTTATGGCGGGCATTCCTACGAGCAGTACTTC
NA	few	TRBV29-1	TRBJ1-3	CSAENGNTIYF	TGCAGCGCCGAGAATGGAAACACCATATATTTT
NA	NA	TRBV18	TRBJ2-5	CASSLHQETLYF	TGTGCCAGCTCTCTACATCAAGAGACCCTGTACTTC
TRBD2	NA	TRBV24-1	TRBJ2-1	CATSDPLISGSSYNEQFF	TGTGCCACCAGTGATCCGCTGATTAGCGGGAGCTCCTACAATGAGCAGTTCTTC
NA	few	TRBV6-2/TRBV6-3	TRBJ1-5	CASSYRPLVGQPQHF	TGTGCCAGCAGTTACCGGCCATTAGTGGGTCAGCCCCAGCATTTT
NA	NA	TRBV28	TRBJ2-7	CASSPPDSYEQYF	TGTGCCAGCAGTCCCCCGGACAGTTACGAGCAGTACTTC
TRBD2	NA	TRBV6-2/TRBV6-3	TRBJ2-3	CASSLPSGRATDTQYF	TGTGCCAGCAGTCTCCCTAGCGGGAGGGCCACAGATACGCAGTATTTT
TRBD1	NA	TRBV11-2	TRBJ1-6	CASSLSAGQGHSPLHF	TGTGCCAGCAGCTTGAGTGCGGGACAGGGTCATTCACCCCTCCACTTT
TRBD1	NA	TRBV7-8	TRBJ2-7	CASSLLTSLQGGTYEQYF	TGTGCCAGCAGCTTACTTACCTCTCTACAGGGGGGAACCTACGAGCAGTACTTC
NA	NA	TRBV5-1	TRBJ2-5	CASSLASTQKETQYF	TGCGCCAGCAGCTTGGCGTCTACACAGAAGGAGACCCAGTACTTC
NA	NA	TRBV7-6	TRBJ2-2	CASSLVGPNTGELFF	TGTGCCAGCAGCTTAGTTGGTCCCAACACCGGGGAGCTGTTTTTT
NA	few	TRBV10-3	TRBJ1-1	CAISAGTGQNTEAFF	TGTGCCATCAGTGCAGGGACTGGACAGAACACTGAAGCTTTCTTT